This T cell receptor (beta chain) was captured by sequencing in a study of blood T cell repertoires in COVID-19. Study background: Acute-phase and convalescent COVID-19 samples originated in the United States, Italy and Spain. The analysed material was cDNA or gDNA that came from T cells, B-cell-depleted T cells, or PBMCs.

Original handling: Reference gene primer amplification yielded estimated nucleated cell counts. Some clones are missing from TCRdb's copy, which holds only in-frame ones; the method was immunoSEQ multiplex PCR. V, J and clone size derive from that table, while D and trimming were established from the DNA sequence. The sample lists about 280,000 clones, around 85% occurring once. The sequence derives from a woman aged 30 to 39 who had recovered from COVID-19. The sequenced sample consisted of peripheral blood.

CDR3 nucleotide sequence: TGTGCCAGCAGGGGCCAAACAGGGTACAATTCACCCCTCCACTTT. Its protein is CASRGQTGYNSPLHF. The chain employs TRBV2 and TRBJ1-6; the D gene is possibly TRBD1 (6 bases). Germline-derived CDR1 and CDR2 are SNHLY and FYNNEI. The ends were cut back, 6 bases at V and 7 bases at J, with 16 bases in the middle. The CDR3 extends over 15 amino acids.